The following is a T cell receptor (beta chain) sequence with its context. Its antigen is undetermined. The sample originates from a study of cytomegalovirus exposure and HLA in healthy donors. Whole-study findings and limits: There were over 150 TCR beta chains listed as cytomegalovirus-associated.

Libraries were prepared by immunoSEQ multiplex PCR; TCRdb keeps only in-frame clonotypes and omits some of them. The sample holds 120,000 to 150,000 clones, about 86% seen once. The CDR3 consists of 15 residues. The V segment lost 5 bases and the J segment 3 bases; nucleotides outside the gene matches: 4. Germline V CDR1 and CDR2: LNHDA, SQIVND (reference sequence). V and J are TRBV19 and TRBJ2-3; TRBD2 matches 11 bases. This sequence was found in a man aged 18 to 30 in good health and CMV-seronegative. Sample: PBMCs. For the CDR3, the DNA is TGTGCCAGTAGTGCTAGCGGGGGGCGTACAGATACGCAGTATTTT. The encoded protein is CASSASGGRTDTQYF.